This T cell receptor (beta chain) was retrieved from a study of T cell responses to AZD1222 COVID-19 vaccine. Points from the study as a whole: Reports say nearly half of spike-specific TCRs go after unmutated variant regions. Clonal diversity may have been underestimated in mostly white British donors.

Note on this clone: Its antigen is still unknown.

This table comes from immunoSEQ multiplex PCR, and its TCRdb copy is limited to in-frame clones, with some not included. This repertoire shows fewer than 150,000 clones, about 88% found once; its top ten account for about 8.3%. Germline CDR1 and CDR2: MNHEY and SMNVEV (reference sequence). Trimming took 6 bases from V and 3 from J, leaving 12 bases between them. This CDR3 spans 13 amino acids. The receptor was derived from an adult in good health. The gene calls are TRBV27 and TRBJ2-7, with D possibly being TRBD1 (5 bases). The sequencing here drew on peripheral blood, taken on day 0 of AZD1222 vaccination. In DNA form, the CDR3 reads TGTGCCAGCAGGGCACAGGACCGCTACGAGCAGTACTTC. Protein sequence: CASRAQDRYEQYF.